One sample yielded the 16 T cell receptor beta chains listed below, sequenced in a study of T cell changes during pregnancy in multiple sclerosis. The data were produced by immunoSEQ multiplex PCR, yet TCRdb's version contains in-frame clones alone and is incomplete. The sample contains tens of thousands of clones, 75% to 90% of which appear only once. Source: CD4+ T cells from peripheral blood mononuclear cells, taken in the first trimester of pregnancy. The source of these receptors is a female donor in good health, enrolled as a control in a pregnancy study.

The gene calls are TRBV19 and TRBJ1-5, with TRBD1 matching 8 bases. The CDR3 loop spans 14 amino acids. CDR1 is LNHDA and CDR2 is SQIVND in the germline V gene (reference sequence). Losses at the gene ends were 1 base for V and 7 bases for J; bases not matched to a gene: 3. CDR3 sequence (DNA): TGTGCCAGTAGTATAGGGACAGGGTTACAGCCCCAGCATTTT. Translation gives CASSIGTGLQPQHF.

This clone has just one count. The CDR3 sequence is CASSEAETGDHNEQFF. The CDR3 region has the DNA TGTGCCAGCAGTGAAGCTGAGACAGGAGACCACAATGAGCAGTTCTTC. The chain recombines TRBV6-1 with TRBJ2-1; D perhaps matches TRBD1 (6 bases). The germline V gene encodes CDR1 MNHNS and CDR2 SASEGT. V shed 0 bases and J shed 5 bases, with 14 bases lying between them. There are 16 residues in the CDR3.

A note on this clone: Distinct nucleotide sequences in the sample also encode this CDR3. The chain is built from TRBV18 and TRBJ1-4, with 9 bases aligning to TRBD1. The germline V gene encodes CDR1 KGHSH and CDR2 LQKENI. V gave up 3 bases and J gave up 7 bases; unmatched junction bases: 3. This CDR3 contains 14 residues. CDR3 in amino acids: CASSPGTGFEKLFF. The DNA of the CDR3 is TGTGCCAGCTCACCCGGGACAGGGTTTGAAAAACTGTTTTTT.

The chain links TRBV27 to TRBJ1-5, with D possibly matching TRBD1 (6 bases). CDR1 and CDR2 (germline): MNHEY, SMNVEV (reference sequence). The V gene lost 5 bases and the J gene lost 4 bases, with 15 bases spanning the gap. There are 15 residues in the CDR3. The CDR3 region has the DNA TGTGCCAGCAGTCCCCTCTTGAGGGGGAATCAGCCCCAGCATTTT. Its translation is CASSPLLRGNQPQHF.

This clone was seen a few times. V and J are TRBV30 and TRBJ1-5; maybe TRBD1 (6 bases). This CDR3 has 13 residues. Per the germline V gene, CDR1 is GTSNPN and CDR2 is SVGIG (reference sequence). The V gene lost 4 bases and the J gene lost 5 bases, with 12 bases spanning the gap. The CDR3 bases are TGTGCCTGGATCGGACAGAGGGATCAGCCCCAGCATTTT. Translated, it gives CAWIGQRDQPQHF.

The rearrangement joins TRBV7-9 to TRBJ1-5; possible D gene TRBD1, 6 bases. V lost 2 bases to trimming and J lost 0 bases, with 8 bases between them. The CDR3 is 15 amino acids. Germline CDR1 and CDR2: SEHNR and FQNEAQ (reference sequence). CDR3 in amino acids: CASSLQGSSNQPQHF. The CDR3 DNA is TGTGCCAGCAGCTTACAGGGGAGTAGCAATCAGCCCCAGCATTTT.

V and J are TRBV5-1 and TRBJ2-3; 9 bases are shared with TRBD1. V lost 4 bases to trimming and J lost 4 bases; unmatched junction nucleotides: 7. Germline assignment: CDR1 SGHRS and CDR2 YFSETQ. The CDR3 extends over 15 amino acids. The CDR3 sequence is CASSRTGDRADTQYF. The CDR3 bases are TGCGCCAGCAGCAGGACAGGGGATAGGGCAGATACGCAGTATTTT.

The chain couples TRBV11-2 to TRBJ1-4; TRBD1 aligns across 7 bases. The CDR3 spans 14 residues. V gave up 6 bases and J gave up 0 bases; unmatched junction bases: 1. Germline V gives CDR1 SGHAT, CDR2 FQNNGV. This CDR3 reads CASRDRATNEKLFF. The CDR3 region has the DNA TGTGCCAGCAGAGACAGGGCAACTAATGAAAAACTGTTTTTT.

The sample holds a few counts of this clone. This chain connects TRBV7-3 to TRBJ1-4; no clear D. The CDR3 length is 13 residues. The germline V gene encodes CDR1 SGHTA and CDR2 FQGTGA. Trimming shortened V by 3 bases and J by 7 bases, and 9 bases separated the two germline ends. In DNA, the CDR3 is TGTGCCAGCAGCTTTTCTGAGGGTGAAAAACTGTTTTTT. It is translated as CASSFSEGEKLFF.

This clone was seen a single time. CDR3 residues: CASSARGVFAEAFF. The CDR3 region has the DNA TGTGCCAGCAGTGCCAGGGGTGTGTTTGCTGAAGCTTTCTTT. This chain joins TRBV28 and TRBJ1-1; a possible D gene is TRBD1 (6 bases). Trimming shortened V by 5 bases and J by 6 bases, and 16 bases separated the two germline ends. This CDR3 region has 14 residues. The germline V gene has CDR1 MDHEN and CDR2 SYDVKM.

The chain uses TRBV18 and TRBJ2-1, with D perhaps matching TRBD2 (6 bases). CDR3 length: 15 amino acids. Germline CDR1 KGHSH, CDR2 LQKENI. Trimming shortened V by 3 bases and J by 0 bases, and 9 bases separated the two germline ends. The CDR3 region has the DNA TGTGCCAGCTCACCGGGAGGAAGCTCCTACAATGAGCAGTTCTTC. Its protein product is CASSPGGSSYNEQFF.

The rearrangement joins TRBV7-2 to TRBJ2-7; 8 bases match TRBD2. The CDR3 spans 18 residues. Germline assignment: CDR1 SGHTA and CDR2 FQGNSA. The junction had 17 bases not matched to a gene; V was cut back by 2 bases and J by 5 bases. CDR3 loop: CASSLRFRQRELSNEQYF. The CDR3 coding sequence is TGTGCCAGCAGCTTACGGTTCCGCCAGCGGGAGCTTTCCAACGAGCAGTACTTC.

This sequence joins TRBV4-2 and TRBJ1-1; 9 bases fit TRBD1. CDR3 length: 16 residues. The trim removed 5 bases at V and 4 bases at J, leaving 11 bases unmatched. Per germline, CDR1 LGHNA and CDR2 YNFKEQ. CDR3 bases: TGTGCCAGCAGCTCTCCCGGGACAGGGCGGTTCACTGAAGCTTTCTTT. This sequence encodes CASSSPGTGRFTEAFF.

CDR3 sequence (DNA): TGTGCCAGCAGATCCGGGACTAGCAGCTACAATGAGCAGTTCTTC. Translated: CASRSGTSSYNEQFF. The chain joins TRBV5-6 to TRBJ2-1; 9 positions agree with TRBD2. The CDR3 totals 15 residues. The V gene's germline CDR1 is SGHDT and CDR2 YYEEEE. Trimming cost V 5 bases and J 3 bases; bases outside gene matches: 6. Full variable domain (rest looked up from reference TRBV5-6 and TRBJ2-1): DAGVTQSPTHLIKTRGQQVTLRCSPKSGHDTVSWYQQALGQGPQFIFQYYEEEERQRGNFPDRFSGHQFPNYSSELNVNALLLGDSALYLCASRSGTSSYNEQFFGPGTRLTVL.

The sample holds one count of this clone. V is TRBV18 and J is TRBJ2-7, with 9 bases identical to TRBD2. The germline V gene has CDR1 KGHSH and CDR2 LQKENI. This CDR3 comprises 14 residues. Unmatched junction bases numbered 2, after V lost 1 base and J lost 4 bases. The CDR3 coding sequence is TGTGCCAGCTCACCACTAGCGGGGGCGTACGAGCAGTACTTC. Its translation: CASSPLAGAYEQYF.

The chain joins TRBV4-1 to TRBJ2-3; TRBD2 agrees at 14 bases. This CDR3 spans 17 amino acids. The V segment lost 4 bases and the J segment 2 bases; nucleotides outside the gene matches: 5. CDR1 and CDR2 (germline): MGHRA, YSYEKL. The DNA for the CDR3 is TGCGCCAGCAGCCCAGGACTAGCGGGGGGTATCACAGATACGCAGTATTTT. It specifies CASSPGLAGGITDTQYF.